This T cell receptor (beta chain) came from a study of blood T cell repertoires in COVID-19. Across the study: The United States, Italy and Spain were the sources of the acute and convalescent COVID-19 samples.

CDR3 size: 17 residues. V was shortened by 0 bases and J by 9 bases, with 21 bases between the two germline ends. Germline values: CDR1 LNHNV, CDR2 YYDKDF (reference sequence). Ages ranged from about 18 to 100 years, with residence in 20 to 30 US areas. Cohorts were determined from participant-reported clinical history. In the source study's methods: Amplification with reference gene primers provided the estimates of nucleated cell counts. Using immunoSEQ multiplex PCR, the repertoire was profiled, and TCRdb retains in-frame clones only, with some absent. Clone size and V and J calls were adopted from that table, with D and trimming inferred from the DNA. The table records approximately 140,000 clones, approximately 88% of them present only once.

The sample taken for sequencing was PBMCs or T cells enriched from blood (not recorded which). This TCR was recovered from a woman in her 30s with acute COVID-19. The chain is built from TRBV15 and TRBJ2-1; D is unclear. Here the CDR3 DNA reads TGTGCCACCAGCAGAGATAAGATCGGAGTAGTCTTCCGTGAGCAGTTCTTC. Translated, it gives CATSRDKIGVVFREQFF. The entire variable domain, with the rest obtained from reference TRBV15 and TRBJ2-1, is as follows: DAMVIQNPRYQVTQFGKPVTLSCSQTLNHNVMYWYQQKSSQAPKLLFHYYDKDFNNEADTPDNFQSRRPNTSFCFLDIRSPGLGDTAMYLCATSRDKIGVVFREQFFGPGTRLTVL.